Sequencing of this T cell receptor (beta chain) was carried out in a study of CD8 T cells in ankylosing spondylitis. By quantitative 5'-RACE with molecular barcodes, the TCR beta libraries were made. TCRdb re-analysed the 5' RACE reads in MiXCR, keeping a single row per CDR3 protein. This table has 500,000 to 550,000 distinct CDR3 sequences, 12% appearing once. This clonotype was recorded at least ten times. Its antigen is not known. Notes on the study in general: Roughly eight highly homologous variants made up a TCR beta motif that seemed to typify ankylosing spondylitis blood. There was reportedly significant enrichment of clones that were disease-linked in matched ankylosing spondylitis synovial fluid.

Trimming removed 3 bases from V and 6 bases from J; junction bases left unmatched: 5. CDR3 length: 14 residues. The rearrangement links TRBV12-3 or TRBV12-4 to TRBJ1-3, with 7 bases matching TRBD1. The sequence derives from a male donor with ankylosing spondylitis. The sequencing input was blood, either unsorted or a sorted T cell fraction (not recorded which). Here the CDR3 DNA reads TGTGCCAGCAGTTTGGGGACAGTGCAAAACACCATATATTTT. This sequence encodes CASSLGTVQNTIYF.